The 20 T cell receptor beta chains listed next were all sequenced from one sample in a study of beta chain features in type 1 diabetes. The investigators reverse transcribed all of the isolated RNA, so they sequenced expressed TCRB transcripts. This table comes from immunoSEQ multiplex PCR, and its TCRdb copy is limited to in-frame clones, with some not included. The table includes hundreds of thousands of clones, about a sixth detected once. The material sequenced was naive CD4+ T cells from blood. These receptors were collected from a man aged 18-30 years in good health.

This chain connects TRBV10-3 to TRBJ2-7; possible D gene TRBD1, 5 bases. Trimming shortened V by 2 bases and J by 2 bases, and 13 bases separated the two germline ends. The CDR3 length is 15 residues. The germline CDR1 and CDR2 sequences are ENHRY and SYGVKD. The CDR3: CAISELGQGAYEQYF. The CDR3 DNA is TGTGCCATCAGTGAGCTCGGCCAGGGCGCCTACGAGCAGTACTTC.

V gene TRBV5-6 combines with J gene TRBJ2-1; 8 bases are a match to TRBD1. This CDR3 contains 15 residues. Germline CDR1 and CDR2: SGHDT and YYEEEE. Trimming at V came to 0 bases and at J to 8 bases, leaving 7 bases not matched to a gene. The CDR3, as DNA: TGTGCCAGCAGCTTGGATCGGACAGGGCTCTATGAGCAGTTCTTC. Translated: CASSLDRTGLYEQFF.

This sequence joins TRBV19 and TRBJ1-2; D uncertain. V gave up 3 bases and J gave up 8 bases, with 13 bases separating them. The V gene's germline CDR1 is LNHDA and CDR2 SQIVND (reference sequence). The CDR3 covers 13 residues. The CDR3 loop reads CASSIGVSWGYTF. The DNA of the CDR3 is TGTGCCAGTAGTATTGGGGTCTCTTGGGGCTACACCTTC. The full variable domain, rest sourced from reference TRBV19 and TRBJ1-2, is DGGITQSPKYLFRKEGQNVTLSCEQNLNHDAMYWYRQDPGQGLRLIYYSQIVNDFQKGDIAEGYSVSREKKESFPLTVTSAQKNPTAFYLCASSIGVSWGYTFGSGTRLTVV.

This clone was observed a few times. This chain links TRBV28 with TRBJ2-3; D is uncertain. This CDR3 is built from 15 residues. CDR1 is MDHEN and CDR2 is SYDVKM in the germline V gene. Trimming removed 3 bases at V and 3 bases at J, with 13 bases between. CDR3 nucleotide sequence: TGTGCCAGCAGTTTTTCTAGGGCCTGGACAGATACGCAGTATTTT. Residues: CASSFSRAWTDTQYF. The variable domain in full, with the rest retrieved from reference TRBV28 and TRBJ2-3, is DVKVTQSSRYLVKRTGEKVFLECVQDMDHENMFWYRQDPGLGLRLIYFSYDVKMKEKGDIPEGYSVSREKKERFSLILESASTNQTSMYLCASSFSRAWTDTQYFGPGTRLTVL.

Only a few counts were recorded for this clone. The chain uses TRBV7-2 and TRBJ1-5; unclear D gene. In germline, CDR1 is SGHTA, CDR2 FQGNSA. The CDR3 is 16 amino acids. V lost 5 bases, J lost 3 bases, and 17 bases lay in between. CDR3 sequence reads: CASSTDRIKDNQPQHF. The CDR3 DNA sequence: TGTGCCAGCAGCACAGACCGTATAAAGGACAATCAGCCCCAGCATTTT. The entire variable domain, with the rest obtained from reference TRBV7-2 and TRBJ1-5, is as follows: GAGVSQSPSNKVTEKGKDVELRCDPISGHTALYWYRQSLGQGLEFLIYFQGNSAPDKSGLPSDRFSAERTGGSVSTLTIQRTQQEDSAVYLCASSTDRIKDNQPQHFGDGTRLSIL.

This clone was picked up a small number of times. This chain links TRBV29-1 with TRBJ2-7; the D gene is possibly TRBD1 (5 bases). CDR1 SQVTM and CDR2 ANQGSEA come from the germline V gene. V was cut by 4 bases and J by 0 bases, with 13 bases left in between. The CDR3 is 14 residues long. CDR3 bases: TGCAGCGTTGCAGACAGAGAGAGCTCCTACGAGCAGTACTTC. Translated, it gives CSVADRESSYEQYF.

This CDR3 is CASTHQGGDSGNTIYF. CDR3 bases: TGTGCCAGCACCCACCAGGGGGGCGACTCTGGAAACACCATATATTTT. This chain uses TRBV2 with TRBJ1-3; 7 bases fit TRBD1. The CDR3 is made up of 16 amino acids. Germline V lookup: CDR1 SNHLY, CDR2 FYNNEI. With 7 bases clipped from V and 0 bases from J, the junction kept 9 bases outside the gene matches.

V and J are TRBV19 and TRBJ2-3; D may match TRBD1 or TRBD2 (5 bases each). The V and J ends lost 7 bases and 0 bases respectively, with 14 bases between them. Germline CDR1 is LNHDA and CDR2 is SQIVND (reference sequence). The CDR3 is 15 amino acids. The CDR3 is CASNQGRTSTDTQYF. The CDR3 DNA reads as TGTGCCAGTAATCAGGGACGGACTAGCACAGATACGCAGTATTTT.

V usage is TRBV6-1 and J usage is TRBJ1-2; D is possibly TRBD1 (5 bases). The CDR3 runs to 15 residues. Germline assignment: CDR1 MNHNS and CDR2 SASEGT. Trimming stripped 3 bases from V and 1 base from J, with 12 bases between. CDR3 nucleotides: TGTGCCAGCAGTGATGGAGGGGTTGGTAACTATGGCTACACCTTC. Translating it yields CASSDGGVGNYGYTF.

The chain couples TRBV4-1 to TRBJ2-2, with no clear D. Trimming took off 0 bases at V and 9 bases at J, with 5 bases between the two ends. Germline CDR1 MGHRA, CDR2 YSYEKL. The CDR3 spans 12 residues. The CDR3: CASSQDWRELFF. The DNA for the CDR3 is TGCGCCAGCAGCCAAGATTGGAGGGAGCTGTTTTTT.

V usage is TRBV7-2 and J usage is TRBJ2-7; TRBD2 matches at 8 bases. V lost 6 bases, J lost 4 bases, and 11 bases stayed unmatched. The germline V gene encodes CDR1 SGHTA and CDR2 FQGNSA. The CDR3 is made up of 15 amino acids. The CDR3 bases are TGTGCCAGCAGGGGTCCCGGGGGGGCCAAATACGAGCAGTACTTC. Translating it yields CASRGPGGAKYEQYF.

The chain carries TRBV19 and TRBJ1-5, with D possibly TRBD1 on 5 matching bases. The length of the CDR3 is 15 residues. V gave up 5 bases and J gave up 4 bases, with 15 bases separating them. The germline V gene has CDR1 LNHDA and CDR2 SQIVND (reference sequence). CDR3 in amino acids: CASSLGRSPNQPQHF. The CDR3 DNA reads TGTGCCAGTAGTCTGGGACGGAGCCCGAATCAGCCCCAGCATTTT.

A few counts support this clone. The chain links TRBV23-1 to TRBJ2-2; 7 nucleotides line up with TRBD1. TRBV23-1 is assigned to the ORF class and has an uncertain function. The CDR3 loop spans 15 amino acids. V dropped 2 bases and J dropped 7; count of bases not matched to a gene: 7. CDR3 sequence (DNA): TGCGCCAGCAGTCAAATGAGACAGGGTGGCGGGGAGCTGTTTTTT. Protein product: CASSQMRQGGGELFF.

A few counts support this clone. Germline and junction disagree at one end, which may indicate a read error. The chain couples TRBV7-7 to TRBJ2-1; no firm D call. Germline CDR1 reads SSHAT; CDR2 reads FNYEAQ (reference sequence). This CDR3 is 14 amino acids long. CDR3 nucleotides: TGTGCTAGCAGCCCCTCTTCCTATACCGATGAGCAGTTCTTC. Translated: CASSPSSYTDEQFF.

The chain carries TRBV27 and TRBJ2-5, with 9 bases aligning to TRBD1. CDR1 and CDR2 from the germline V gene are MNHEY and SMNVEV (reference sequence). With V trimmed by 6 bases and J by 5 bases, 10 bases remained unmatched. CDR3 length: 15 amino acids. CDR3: CASRYLGTGRETQYF. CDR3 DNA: TGTGCCAGCAGATATCTGGGGACAGGGCGTGAGACCCAGTACTTC.

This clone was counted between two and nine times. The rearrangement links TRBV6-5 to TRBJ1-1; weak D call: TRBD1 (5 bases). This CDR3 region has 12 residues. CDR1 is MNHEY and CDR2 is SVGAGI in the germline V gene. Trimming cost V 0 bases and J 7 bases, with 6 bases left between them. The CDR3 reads CASSYSGLEAFF. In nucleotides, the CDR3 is TGTGCCAGCAGTTACTCGGGACTTGAAGCTTTCTTT.

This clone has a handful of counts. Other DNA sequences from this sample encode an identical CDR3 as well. CDR3 sequence reads: CASSLGAGNQPQHF. The CDR3 region has the DNA TGCGCCAGCAGCTTGGGGGCAGGGAATCAGCCCCAGCATTTT. V gene TRBV5-1 combines with J gene TRBJ1-5; TRBD1 might be the D (5 bases). The CDR3 length is 14 residues. The germline gives CDR1 SGHRS, CDR2 YFSETQ. Trimming stripped 0 bases from V and 4 bases from J, with 8 bases between.

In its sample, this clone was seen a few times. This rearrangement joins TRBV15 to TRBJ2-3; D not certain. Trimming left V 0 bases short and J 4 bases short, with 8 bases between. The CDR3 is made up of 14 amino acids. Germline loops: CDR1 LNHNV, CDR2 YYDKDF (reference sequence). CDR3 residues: CATSRDRRPDTQYF. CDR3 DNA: TGTGCCACCAGCAGAGATAGGCGCCCAGATACGCAGTATTTT.

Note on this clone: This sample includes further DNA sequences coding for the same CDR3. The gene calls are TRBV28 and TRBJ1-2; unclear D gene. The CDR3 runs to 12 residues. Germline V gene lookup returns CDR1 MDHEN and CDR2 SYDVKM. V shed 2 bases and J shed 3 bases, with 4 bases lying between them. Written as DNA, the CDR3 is TGTGCCAGCAGTTTAGTGGACTATGGCTACACCTTC. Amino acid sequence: CASSLVDYGYTF.

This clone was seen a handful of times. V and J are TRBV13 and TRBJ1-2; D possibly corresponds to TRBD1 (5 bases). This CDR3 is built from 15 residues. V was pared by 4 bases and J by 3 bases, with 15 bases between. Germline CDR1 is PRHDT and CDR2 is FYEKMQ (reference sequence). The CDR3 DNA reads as TGTGCCAGCAGCTCGGGGCCTCCCCGGGACTATGGCTACACCTTC. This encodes CASSSGPPRDYGYTF.